These 21 T cell receptor beta chains were sequenced from one sample in a study of T cells in women clearing cervical HPV infection (dated by TCRdb to the late 2010s). Library creation used the immunoSEQ multiplex PCR assay. TCRdb's version of the immuneACCESS table is confined to in-frame rearrangements and falls short of the full clone set. An unresolved V gene accounts for under half of the shortfall where checked; the remainder is of unknown origin. This sample's table has entries for approximately 15,000 clones. The ten largest clones add up to about 7.8% of the sample. Sequenced: blood buffy coat. Receptors originate from a woman between 18 and 70 years old with a cervical HPV16 infection that either progressed to CIN3+ or cleared (not recorded which).

With regard to this clone: The read halts 3 residues ahead of the CDR3 end, with the missing end drawn from the germline J gene. J is TRBJ2-7 and V is TRBV19; possibly TRBD2 for D (6 bases). Trimming stripped 5 bases from V and 4 bases from J, with 27 bases between. CDR1 and CDR2 from the germline V gene are LNHDA and SQIVND (reference sequence). This CDR3 is 18 amino acids long. CDR3 sequence: CASSPAGRSAGSSYEQYF. The sequenced CDR3 bases are TGTGCCAGTAGTCCGGCAGGGAGAAGCGCGGGGTCCTCTTACGAG.

Of note for this clone: The read comes to an end 3 residues before the CDR3 does, leaving the germline J gene to fill in the end. The gene calls are TRBV18 and TRBJ1-6; weak D call: TRBD1 (6 bases). Germline V gene data show CDR1 as KGHSH and CDR2 as LQKENI. CDR3 length: 16 residues. Trimming removed 6 bases at V and 8 bases at J, with 20 bases between. CDR3 DNA (partial): TGTGCCAGCTCCCGGGGGGCATGGGGCCCGGATTCACCC. Protein: CASSRGAWGPDSP. The full CDR3 protein is CASSRGAWGPDSPLHF.

For this clone: The missing CDR3 end, 3 residues past where the read stops, is filled in from the germline J gene. The V gene is TRBV12-3 or TRBV12-4, the J gene TRBJ1-1, with D possibly TRBD1 on 5 matching bases. V shed 3 bases and J shed 5 bases, with 13 bases lying between them. This CDR3 is 14 amino acids long. The CDR3 sequence is CASSFARRQTEAFF. Partial CDR3 DNA: TGTGCCAGCAGTTTTGCCCGTAGACAGACTGAA.

In the case of this clone: Read coverage stops 3 residues before the CDR3 terminus; the germline J gene supplies the remainder. The V gene is TRBV7-6, the J gene TRBJ2-3; 7 bases align to TRBD2. CDR3 length: 16 amino acids. J gave up 6 bases and V 4 bases, and 13 bases lay outside the gene matches. Germline lookup yields CDR1 SGHVS and CDR2 FNYEAQ. The CDR3 spells CASSSLSGPTGDTQYF. The sequenced CDR3 bases are TGTGCCAGCAGCTCTCTTAGCGGGCCCACGGGGGATACG.

With regard to this clone: The read terminates 3 residues before the CDR3 end, so the remaining end is supplied by the germline J gene. V and J are TRBV4-2 and TRBJ2-3, with 9 bases matching TRBD1. The junction had 8 bases not matched to a gene; V was cut back by 7 bases and J by 3 bases. Germline CDR1 LGHNA, CDR2 YNFKEQ. The CDR3 is 15 residues long. CDR3 DNA (partial): TGTGCCAGCACACGGACAGGGGAAAGGACAGATACG. Translated, it gives CASTRTGERTDT. The entire CDR3 is CASTRTGERTDTQYF.

CDR3 protein: CASSAGRGSSYNEQFF. The CDR3 DNA, read in part, is TGTGCCAGCAGCGCTGGACGGGGGAGCTCCTACAATGAG. The rearrangement links TRBV7-7 to TRBJ2-1; a possible D gene is TRBD2 (6 bases). Read coverage stops 3 residues before the CDR3 terminus; the germline J gene supplies the remainder. CDR3 size: 16 residues. V was pared by 5 bases and J by 0 bases, with 14 bases between. The V gene's germline CDR1 is SSHAT and CDR2 FNYEAQ (reference sequence). The full variable domain, its missing parts supplied by reference TRBV7-7 and TRBJ2-1, is GAGVSQSPRYKVTKRGQDVTLRCDPISSHATLYWYQQALGQGPEFLTYFNYEAQPDKSGLPSDRFSAERPEGSISTLTIQRTEQRDSAMYRCASSAGRGSSYNEQFFGPGTRLTVL.

With respect to this clone: The read comes to an end 3 residues before the CDR3 does, leaving the germline J gene to fill in the end. The chain carries TRBV5-1 and TRBJ1-4; TRBD1 matches at 8 bases. The CDR3 runs 17 residues. Germline loops: CDR1 SGHRS, CDR2 YFSETQ. The ends lost 4 bases at V and 0 bases at J; junction bases unmatched: 8. CDR3 DNA, as far as it was read: TGCGCCAGCAGCCAAGGGACAGGCATTGCAACTAATGAAAAA. This gives the protein CASSQGTGIATNEK. From start to end, the CDR3 is CASSQGTGIATNEKLFF. Supplemented by reference TRBV5-1 and TRBJ1-4, the full variable domain reads KAGVTQTPRYLIKTRGQQVTLSCSPISGHRSVSWYQQTPGQGLQFLFEYFSETQRNKGNFPGRFSGRQFSNSRSEMNVSTLELGDSALYLCASSQGTGIATNEKLFFGSGTQLSVL.

Notes on this clone: Read data end 3 residues before the CDR3 end; the end is taken from the germline J gene. This chain links TRBV11-2 with TRBJ1-3, with no clear D. This CDR3 spans 12 amino acids. V shed 10 bases and J shed 2 bases, with 9 bases lying between them. Per the germline V gene, CDR1 is SGHAT and CDR2 is FQNNGV. The CDR3 sequence: CATAQAGNTIYF. CDR3 DNA, as far as it was read: TGTGCCACCGCGCAGGCTGGAAACACC.

Worth noting for this clone: The CDR3 end falls 3 residues outside the read, so it is completed with the germline J gene. The gene calls are TRBV14 and TRBJ1-2; maybe TRBD1 (5 bases). This CDR3 has 13 residues. Trimming stripped 0 bases from V and 3 bases from J, with 5 bases between. From germline, CDR1 is SGHDN and CDR2 FVKESK. The covered CDR3 bases are TGTGCCAGCAGCCAAGACAGGGACTATGGC. Amino acids: CASSQDRDYG. The full CDR3 sequence reads CASSQDRDYGYTF.

Comments on this clone: The read falls 3 residues short of the CDR3 end, and the missing part is taken from the germline J gene. The rearrangement links TRBV12-3 or TRBV12-4 to TRBJ2-3, with TRBD1 identical over 9 bases. The CDR3 is made up of 15 amino acids. V shed 3 bases, J shed 5 bases, and the junction held 6 bases outside the gene matches. CDR3 sequence: CASSFTGGAEDTQYF. The CDR3 DNA, read in part, is TGTGCCAGCAGTTTCACAGGGGGCGCTGAAGATACG.

Remarks on this clone: Read coverage stops 3 residues before the CDR3 terminus; the germline J gene supplies the remainder. The chain employs TRBV5-1 and TRBJ1-1; D perhaps matches TRBD1 (6 bases). V lost 2 bases to trimming and J lost 1 base, with 9 bases between them. The CDR3 sequence is 14 residues long. CDR1 SGHRS and CDR2 YFSETQ come from the germline V gene. The covered CDR3 bases are TGCGCCAGCAGCTTAGGACAGAGGAACACTGAA. This encodes CASSLGQRNTE. The whole CDR3 sequence reads CASSLGQRNTEAFF.

CDR3 loop: CASSLVPHNSEQFF. The DNA read from the CDR3 is TGTGCCAGCAGCTTAGTTCCACACAACAGTGAG. The rearrangement links TRBV7-9 to TRBJ2-1; no clear D. Read coverage stops 3 residues before the CDR3 terminus; the germline J gene supplies the remainder. With 1 base removed from V and 9 bases from J, the gap between germline ends came to 13 bases. The CDR3 is 14 residues long. The V gene's germline CDR1 is SEHNR and CDR2 FQNEAQ (reference sequence).

Of note for this clone: The read falls 3 residues short of the CDR3 end, and the missing part is taken from the germline J gene. V gene TRBV29-1 combines with J gene TRBJ1-2, with 7 positions matching TRBD1. The germline CDR1 and CDR2 sequences are SQVTM and ANQGSEA. Trimming cost V 0 bases and J 4 bases; bases outside gene matches: 5. CDR3 length: 14 amino acids. Here the CDR3 reads CSVEDTGTAYGYTF. CDR3 DNA (partial): TGCAGCGTTGAAGACACCGGGACAGCCTATGGC.

Points on this clone: The read ends 3 residues before the CDR3 terminus; that terminus is restored from the germline J gene. The V gene is TRBV19, the J gene TRBJ1-1; tentative D call: TRBD1 (5 bases). Germline V gene lookup returns CDR1 LNHDA and CDR2 SQIVND (reference sequence). V lost 10 bases, J lost 4 bases, and 22 bases lay in between. This CDR3 spans 15 amino acids. CDR3 DNA, as far as it was read: TGTGCCACCCGACGGACGCCGCAGGGCAGCACTGAA. Its translation: CATRRTPQGSTE. The CDR3, in full, reads CATRRTPQGSTEAFF.

In regard to this clone: Read data end 3 residues before the CDR3 end; the end is taken from the germline J gene. This chain uses TRBV7-2 with TRBJ2-2, with D possibly TRBD2 on 7 matching bases. Trimming left V 4 bases short and J 5 bases short, with 11 bases between. The CDR3 is made up of 14 amino acids. Germline V CDR1 and CDR2: SGHTA, FQGNSA. The CDR3 DNA, read in part, is TGTGCCAGCAGCTCTAGGGGGGGGACCGGGGAG. Translation gives CASSSRGGTGE. The whole CDR3 protein is CASSSRGGTGELFF. Supplemented by reference TRBV7-2 and TRBJ2-2, the full variable domain reads GAGVSQSPSNKVTEKGKDVELRCDPISGHTALYWYRQSLGQGLEFLIYFQGNSAPDKSGLPSDRFSAERTGGSVSTLTIQRTQQEDSAVYLCASSSRGGTGELFFGEGSRLTVL.

To note about this clone: Read data end 3 residues before the CDR3 end; the end is taken from the germline J gene. This chain uses TRBV29-1 with TRBJ1-1; D unclear. Trimming removed 4 bases from V and 6 bases from J, with 9 bases in between. Germline V gene sequence: CDR1 SQVTM, CDR2 ANQGSEA. The CDR3 consists of 11 residues. The CDR3: CSVVEGPEAFF. CDR3 DNA, as far as it was read: TGCAGCGTTGTTGAGGGTCCTGAA.

Details on this clone: The missing CDR3 end, 3 residues past where the read stops, is filled in from the germline J gene. V usage is TRBV20-1 and J usage is TRBJ1-4; D remains ambiguous. V was trimmed by 3 bases and J by 2 bases, leaving 7 bases between them. CDR1 DFQATT and CDR2 SNEGSKA come from the germline V gene (reference sequence). There are 13 residues in the CDR3. CDR3 DNA, as far as it was read: TGCAGTGCTAGGAGGGTGACTAATGAAAAA. This translates into CSARRVTNEK. The CDR3 as a whole reads CSARRVTNEKLFF.

Turning to this clone: The read halts 3 residues ahead of the CDR3 end, with the missing end drawn from the germline J gene. This specimen includes other DNA sequences encoding the same CDR3. The V and J genes are TRBV10-3 and TRBJ2-2, with 7 bases lining up with TRBD1. This CDR3 contains 14 residues. Germline-derived CDR1 and CDR2 are ENHRY and SYGVKD. V lost 9 bases, J lost 2 bases, and 6 bases stayed unmatched. The CDR3 DNA, read in part, is TGTGCCATACGACAGGGCGATAACACCGGGGAG. Translating it yields CAIRQGDNTGE. The entire CDR3 sequence reads CAIRQGDNTGELFF.

Of note for this clone: The read finishes 3 residues shy of the CDR3 end, and the germline J gene is used to complete it. J is TRBJ2-1 and V is TRBV18; 8 nucleotides line up with TRBD1. The CDR3 spans 16 residues. Per germline, CDR1 KGHSH and CDR2 LQKENI. With 6 bases clipped from V and 2 bases from J, the junction kept 9 bases outside the gene matches. The CDR3 sequence is CASSALVQGAYNEQFF. The sequenced part of the CDR3 DNA is TGTGCCAGCTCCGCCCTCGTACAGGGGGCCTACAATGAG.

Note on this clone: Sequencing ends 3 residues short of the CDR3 end; the germline J gene provides the rest. The J gene is TRBJ1-2, the V gene TRBV30; 7 positions match TRBD1. The CDR3 sequence is 14 residues long. The V segment lost 4 bases and the J segment 2 bases; nucleotides outside the gene matches: 7. Germline V CDR1 and CDR2: GTSNPN, SVGIG (reference sequence). CDR3 bases read: TGTGCCTGGATGGAGACAGGGACAAACTATGGC. Translating it yields CAWMETGTNYG. Given in full, the CDR3 is CAWMETGTNYGYTF.

With respect to this clone: The read falls 3 residues short of the CDR3 end, and the missing part is taken from the germline J gene. The gene calls are TRBV2 and TRBJ2-3; D perhaps matches TRBD2 (6 bases). Germline lookup yields CDR1 SNHLY and CDR2 FYNNEI. The V end was cut by 4 bases, the J end by 0 bases, with 8 bases between. The CDR3 is made up of 14 amino acids. The CDR3 DNA, read in part, is TGTGCCAGCAGTGTTGGGACTAGCACAGATACG. Encoded protein: CASSVGTSTDT. In full, the CDR3 reads CASSVGTSTDTQYF.